This TCR beta chain was sequenced for a study of blood T cell repertoires in COVID-19. Repertoires were generated with immunoSEQ multiplex PCR, while TCRdb's copy carries only in-frame clones and drops some. The sample has approximately 380,000 clones, approximately 89% seen once. Participants had their cohort set by participant-reported clinical history. Before they entered the study, exposed participants had met a COVID-19 case within 2 weeks. The CDR3 sequence is 10 residues long. V gave up 6 bases and J gave up 11 bases, with 8 bases separating them. Germline CDR1 reads SNHLY; CDR2 reads FYNNEI. The clonotype was recovered from a middle-aged woman who had been exposed to COVID-19. This chain links TRBV2 with TRBJ2-1; possibly TRBD2 for D (5 bases). The sequencing input was PBMCs or T cells enriched from blood (not recorded which). The CDR3 bases are TGTGCCAGCAGGGAGCGGAAGCAGTTCTTC. Translating it yields CASRERKQFF. Variable domain in full (rest from reference TRBV2 and TRBJ2-1): EPEVTQTPSHQVTQMGQEVILRCVPISNHLYFYWYRQILGQKVEFLVSFYNNEISEKSEIFDDQFSVERPDGSNFTLKIRSTKLEDSAMYFCASRERKQFFGPGTRLTVL.